This is a list of T cell receptor beta chains from one sample in a study of blood T cell repertoires in COVID-19. Data came from immunoSEQ multiplex PCR; TCRdb stores just in-frame clones and leaves some out. The sample contains 300,000 to 350,000 clones, 70% to 90% of which appear only once. The sequencing sample was made of PBMCs or T cells enriched from blood (not recorded which). The receptors shown here come from a man in his thirties or forties who had recovered from COVID-19. CDR3s include the opening cysteine and the closing phenylalanine or tryptophan. The D gene is left open where the match is weak. Only some rows state a clone size, as once, few, many or a class for expanded clones.

TRBV4-3	once	.	TRBJ1-4	CASSQHRDTNEKLFF	TGCGCCAGCAGCCAACACCGGGACACAAATGAAAAACTGTTTTTT
TRBV6-5	once	.	TRBJ1-4	CASMFGGLDEKLFF	TGTGCCAGCATGTTTGGGGGCCTTGATGAAAAACTGTTTTTT
TRBV2	.	TRBD1	TRBJ1-2	CASSVTAGRDRGPTNYGYTF	TGTGCCAGCAGTGTCACCGCGGGCCGGGACAGGGGCCCTACTAACTATGGCTACACCTTC
TRBV2	.	.	TRBJ1-1	CASSGQISEAFF	TGTGCCAGCAGTGGACAGATCTCTGAAGCTTTCTTT
TRBV19	.	.	TRBJ1-1	CASSIDGGWAEAFF	TGTGCCAGTAGTATAGATGGGGGCTGGGCTGAAGCTTTCTTT
TRBV5-3	.	.	TRBJ2-7	CARSWTRFCKKAGRWYEQYF	TGTGCCAGAAGCTGGACGCGGTTCTGTAAAAAAGCGGGCCGCTGGTACGAGCAGTACTTC
TRBV5-5	.	.	TRBJ2-1	CASSLWAGGGANEQFF	TGTGCCAGCAGCTTGTGGGCGGGTGGGGGGGCGAATGAGCAGTTCTTC
TRBV20-1	.	TRBD1	TRBJ2-1	CSASYPGGNEQFF	TGCAGTGCTAGTTACCCAGGGGGCAATGAGCAGTTCTTC
TRBV2	.	TRBD1	TRBJ1-4	CASSDLGQGFF	TGTGCCAGCAGTGACTTGGGACAGGGGTTTTTT
TRBV19	.	.	TRBJ2-5	CASSPGGLRETQYF	TGTGCCAGTAGCCCAGGGGGACTCCGGGAGACCCAGTACTTC
TRBV5-1	.	.	TRBJ1-2	CASSFGNTGIGNYGYTF	TGCGCCAGCAGCTTTGGCAACACAGGGATAGGTAACTATGGCTACACCTTC
TRBV6-4	.	TRBD2	TRBJ2-3	CASSDSKLAGGSTDTQYF	TGTGCCAGCAGTGACTCGAAACTAGCGGGGGGTAGCACAGATACGCAGTATTTT
TRBV20-1	few	.	TRBJ1-1	CSASQPGLTEAFF	TGCAGTGCTAGTCAGCCGGGTCTAACTGAAGCTTTCTTT
TRBV2	.	TRBD2	TRBJ2-6	CASRSRGAGANVLTF	TGTGCCAGCAGGTCCCGGGGGGCTGGGGCCAACGTCCTGACTTTC
TRBV11-2	.	.	TRBJ1-2	CASSPTGLYGYTF	TGTGCCAGCAGCCCAACAGGTCTCTATGGCTACACCTTC
TRBV5-1	.	.	TRBJ2-1	CASSFGGSSYNEQFF	TGCGCCAGCAGCTTTGGAGGAAGCTCCTACAATGAGCAGTTCTTC
TRBV20-1	once	.	TRBJ2-7	CSASEPRVGSYEQYF	TGCAGTGCTAGTGAGCCGAGGGTGGGATCCTACGAGCAGTACTTC
TRBV7-9	.	TRBD1	TRBJ2-7	CASSPEMGQGKNEQYF	TGTGCCAGCAGCCCGGAGATGGGACAGGGGAAGAACGAGCAGTACTTC
TRBV5-6	.	.	TRBJ1-1	CASSYLSGNTEAFF	TGTGCCAGCAGTTACCTTAGTGGGAACACTGAAGCTTTCTTT
TRBV19	.	TRBD1	TRBJ2-7	CASSKESYLNSAQQGYFEQYF	TGTGCCAGTAGTAAGGAGTCTTACCTAAACTCCGCCCAACAGGGGTATTTCGAGCAGTACTTC
TRBV11-3	few	.	TRBJ1-1	CASSRSQDTEAFF	TGTGCCAGCAGCCGGTCGCAGGACACTGAAGCTTTCTTT
TRBV5-1	.	TRBD1	TRBJ1-4	CASSRQGSTNEKLFF	TGCGCCAGCAGTAGACAGGGATCAACTAATGAAAAACTGTTTTTT
TRBV27	.	.	TRBJ1-1	CASSYNTPGTEAFF	TGTGCCAGCAGTTACAATACACCGGGGACTGAAGCTTTCTTT
TRBV5-1	once	.	TRBJ1-1	CASSPVGRSTEAFF	TGCGCCAGCAGCCCGGTGGGGCGGAGCACTGAAGCTTTCTTT
TRBV5-4	.	TRBD1	TRBJ2-5	CASSPSGTALGKETQYF	TGTGCCAGCAGCCCATCCGGGACAGCACTTGGTAAAGAGACCCAGTACTTC
TRBV29-1	.	TRBD2	TRBJ2-1	CSVDGTSGGAGEQFF	TGCAGCGTTGACGGGACTAGCGGGGGGGCAGGCGAGCAGTTCTTC
TRBV30	.	TRBD1	TRBJ1-3	CAAHRGSGNTIYF	TGTGCGGCCCACAGGGGCTCTGGAAACACCATATATTTT
TRBV24-1	.	TRBD2	TRBJ2-1	CATSDPSERGSSYNEQFF	TGTGCCACCAGTGATCCATCCGAGCGGGGAAGCTCCTACAATGAGCAGTTCTTC
TRBV29-1	.	TRBD1	TRBJ1-2	CSVGQGASKDGYTF	TGCAGCGTTGGCCAGGGGGCATCGAAGGATGGCTACACCTTC
TRBV11-2	.	TRBD2	TRBJ2-7	CASSPRHGGAEQYF	TGTGCCAGCAGCCCGAGACACGGGGGGGCCGAGCAGTACTTC
TRBV19	.	.	TRBJ2-1	CASSTHTPNEQFF	TGTGCCAGTAGTACCCATACACCCAATGAGCAGTTCTTC
TRBV9	.	TRBD1	TRBJ2-7	CASSLPDRGGEQYF	TGTGCCAGCAGCTTACCGGACAGGGGGGGAGAGCAGTACTTC
TRBV5-1	.	.	TRBJ2-7	CASSLAAGQLTYEQYF	TGCGCCAGCAGCTTGGCCGCAGGGCAGCTAACCTACGAGCAGTACTTC
TRBV2	.	TRBD1	TRBJ2-7	CASSVLIQGSGTYEQYF	TGTGCCAGCAGTGTTCTGATACAGGGGTCTGGCACCTACGAGCAGTACTTC
TRBV4-2	.	.	TRBJ1-2	CASSQDTVANYGYTF	TGTGCCAGCAGCCAAGACACAGTGGCTAACTATGGCTACACCTTC
TRBV9	.	TRBD2	TRBJ2-3	CASSSAGGLLAGGTDTQYF	TGTGCCAGCAGCTCGGCGGGAGGCCTGCTAGCGGGGGGAACAGATACGCAGTATTTT
TRBV7-9	.	TRBD1	TRBJ2-7	CASSLDFARGSNEQYF	TGTGCCAGCAGCTTAGATTTTGCCAGGGGGAGCAACGAGCAGTACTTC
TRBV7-6	.	TRBD1	TRBJ1-2	CASSQPTGHGYTF	TGTGCCAGCAGCCAACCGACAGGGCATGGCTACACCTTC
TRBV25-1	.	.	TRBJ2-5	CASSELRKETQYF	TGTGCCAGCAGTGAATTGAGGAAAGAGACCCAGTACTTC
TRBV6-6	.	.	TRBJ1-2	CASSYSFPVTNYGYTF	TGTGCCAGCAGTTACTCGTTTCCAGTTACTAACTATGGCTACACCTTC
TRBV29-1	once	.	TRBJ1-2	CSVFQGLDYGYTF	TGCAGCGTTTTTCAGGGTTTGGACTATGGCTACACCTTC